The 7 T cell receptor beta chains reported below all come from one sample, sequenced in a study of cytomegalovirus exposure and HLA in healthy donors. It was with 60 Vbeta and 13 Jbeta primers that the PCR ran. Assay: immunoSEQ multiplex PCR; the TCRdb copy retains only in-frame clones and omits some. The data contain over 150,000 clones, roughly 77% of them seen just once; the ten biggest clones take up 3% to 4%. The sequenced sample consisted of PBMCs. These receptors originate from a woman in her twenties or thirties in good health and CMV-seropositive.

V usage is TRBV19 and J usage is TRBJ2-1; 9 positions agree with TRBD1. V gave up 7 bases and J gave up 7 bases; unmatched junction bases: 11. Germline CDR1 is LNHDA and CDR2 is SQIVND (reference sequence). The CDR3 totals 15 residues. The CDR3 DNA follows: TGTGCCAGTACCCCGGGACAGGGATTGAAAAATGAGCAGTTCTTC. Translated, it gives CASTPGQGLKNEQFF.

The CDR3 nucleotides read TGTGCCAGTAATACCGGGACAGGGGGCAATCAGCCCCAGCATTTT. It codes for CASNTGTGGNQPQHF. The chain has TRBV19 and TRBJ1-5; the match to TRBD1 covers 10 bases. The CDR3 consists of 15 residues. Germline CDR1 reads LNHDA; CDR2 reads SQIVND (reference sequence). With 7 bases clipped from V and 2 bases from J, the junction kept 5 bases outside the gene matches.

With regard to this clone: An end of the junction does not agree with germline; a read error may underlie this. The genes are TRBV7-9 and TRBJ2-7; 8 bases are a match to TRBD2. Looked up from germline, CDR1 is SEHNR and CDR2 is FQNEAQ (reference sequence). CDR3 length: 16 residues. This chain's CDR3 is CSSSSTASGYSYEQYF. The CDR3 nucleotides are TGTTCCAGCAGCTCGACAGCTAGCGGGTACTCCTACGAGCAGTACTTC.

This chain links TRBV28 with TRBJ1-2; D not certain. This CDR3 region has 12 residues. Germline V CDR1 and CDR2: MDHEN, SYDVKM. The ends were cut back, 5 bases at V and 5 bases at J, with 9 bases in the middle. CDR3 coding DNA: TGTGCCAGCAGTCCCGACGGGTATGGCTACACCTTC. It yields the protein CASSPDGYGYTF.

The rearrangement links TRBV5-1 to TRBJ2-1; 11 bases fit TRBD2. CDR1 and CDR2 (germline): SGHRS, YFSETQ. CDR3 length: 16 amino acids. With 5 bases clipped from V and 0 bases from J, the junction kept 4 bases outside the gene matches. The CDR3 DNA is TGCGCCAGCAGGAGTACTAGCGGGAGCTCCTACAATGAGCAGTTCTTC. It codes for CASRSTSGSSYNEQFF.

The rearrangement uses TRBV4-1 and TRBJ2-2; 12 positions agree with TRBD2. The germline CDR1 and CDR2 sequences are MGHRA and YSYEKL. The V segment lost 0 bases and the J segment 7 bases; nucleotides outside the gene matches: 6. This CDR3 is built from 17 residues. The CDR3 spells CASSQDWLAGGYGELFF. CDR3 nucleotides: TGCGCCAGCAGCCAAGATTGGCTAGCGGGAGGGTACGGGGAGCTGTTTTTT.

In its sample, this clone was seen a few times. The gene calls are TRBV28 and TRBJ2-2, with a possible D match to TRBD1 (6 bases). This CDR3 is built from 15 residues. Germline V gene sequence: CDR1 MDHEN, CDR2 SYDVKM. Between the trimmed V and J ends, which lost 8 bases and 3 bases, there was a span of 16 bases. The CDR3 DNA is TGTGCCAGCGGCGAGGGGGTACGGGACACCGGGGAGCTGTTTTTT. Its protein product is CASGEGVRDTGELFF.